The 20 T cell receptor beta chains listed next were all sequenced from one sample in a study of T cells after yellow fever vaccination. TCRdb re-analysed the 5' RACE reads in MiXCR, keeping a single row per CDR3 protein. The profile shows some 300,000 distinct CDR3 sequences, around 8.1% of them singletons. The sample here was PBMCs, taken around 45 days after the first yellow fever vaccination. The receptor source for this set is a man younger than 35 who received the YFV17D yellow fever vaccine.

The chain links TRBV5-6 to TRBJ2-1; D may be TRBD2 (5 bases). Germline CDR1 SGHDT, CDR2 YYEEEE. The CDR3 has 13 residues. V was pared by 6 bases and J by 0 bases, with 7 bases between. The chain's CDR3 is CASNAGSYNEQFF. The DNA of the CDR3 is TGTGCCAGCAACGCGGGCTCCTACAATGAGCAGTTCTTC.

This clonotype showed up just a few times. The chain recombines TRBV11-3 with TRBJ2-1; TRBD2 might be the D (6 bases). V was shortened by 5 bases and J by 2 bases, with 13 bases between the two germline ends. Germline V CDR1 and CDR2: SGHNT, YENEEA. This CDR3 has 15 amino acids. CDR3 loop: CASSPRRGTYNEQFF. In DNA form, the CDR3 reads TGTGCCAGCAGCCCTAGGCGGGGTACCTACAATGAGCAGTTCTTC. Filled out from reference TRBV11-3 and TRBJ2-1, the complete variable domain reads EAGVVQSPRYKIIEKKQPVAFWCNPISGHNTLYWYLQNLGQGPELLIRYENEEAVDDSQLPKDRFSAERLKGVDSTLKIQPAELGDSAVYLCASSPRRGTYNEQFFGPGTRLTVL.

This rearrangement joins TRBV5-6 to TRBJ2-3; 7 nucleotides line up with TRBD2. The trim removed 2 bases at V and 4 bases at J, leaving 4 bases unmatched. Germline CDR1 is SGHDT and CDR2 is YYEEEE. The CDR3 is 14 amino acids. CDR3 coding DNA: TGTGCCAGCAGCTTAAGGGCGGGGGCAGATACGCAGTATTTT. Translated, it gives CASSLRAGADTQYF.

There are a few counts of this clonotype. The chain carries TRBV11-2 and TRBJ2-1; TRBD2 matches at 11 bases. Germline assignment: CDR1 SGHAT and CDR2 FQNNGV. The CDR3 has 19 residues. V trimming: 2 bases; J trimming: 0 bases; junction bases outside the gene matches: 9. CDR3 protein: CASSLQRSSGGASYNEQFF. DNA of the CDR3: TGTGCCAGCAGCTTACAGCGCAGTAGCGGGGGGGCCTCCTACAATGAGCAGTTCTTC. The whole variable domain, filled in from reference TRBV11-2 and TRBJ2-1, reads EAGVAQSPRYKIIEKRQSVAFWCNPISGHATLYWYQQILGQGPKLLIQFQNNGVVDDSQLPKDRFSAERLKGVDSTLKIQPAKLEDSAVYLCASSLQRSSGGASYNEQFFGPGTRLTVL.

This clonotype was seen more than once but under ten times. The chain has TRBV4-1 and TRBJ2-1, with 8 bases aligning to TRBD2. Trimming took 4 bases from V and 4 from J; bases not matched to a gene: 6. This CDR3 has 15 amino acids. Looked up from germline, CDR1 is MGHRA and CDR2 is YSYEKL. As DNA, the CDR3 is TGCGCCAGCAGCCCCCGACTAGCGACATACAATGAGCAGTTCTTC. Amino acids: CASSPRLATYNEQFF.

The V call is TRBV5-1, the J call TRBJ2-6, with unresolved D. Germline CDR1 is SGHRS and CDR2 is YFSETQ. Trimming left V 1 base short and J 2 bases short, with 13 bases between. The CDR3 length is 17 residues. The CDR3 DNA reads TGCGCCAGCAGCTTGAATTGGGGTCTCACTGGGGCCAACGTCCTGACTTTC. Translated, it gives CASSLNWGLTGANVLTF.

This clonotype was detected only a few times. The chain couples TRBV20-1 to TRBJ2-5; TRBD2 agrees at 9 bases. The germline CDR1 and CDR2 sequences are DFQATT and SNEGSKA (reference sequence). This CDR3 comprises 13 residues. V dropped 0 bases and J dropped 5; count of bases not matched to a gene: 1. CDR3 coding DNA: TGCAGTGCTAGAGACGCGGGGGGGGAGACCCAGTACTTC. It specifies CSARDAGGETQYF.

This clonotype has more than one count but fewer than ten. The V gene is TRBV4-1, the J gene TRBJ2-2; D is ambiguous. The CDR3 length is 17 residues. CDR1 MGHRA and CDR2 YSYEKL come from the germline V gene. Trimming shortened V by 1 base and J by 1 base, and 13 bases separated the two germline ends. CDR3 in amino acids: CASSQVGRARNTGELFF. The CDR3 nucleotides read TGCGCCAGCAGCCAAGTTGGAAGGGCAAGGAACACCGGGGAGCTGTTTTTT.

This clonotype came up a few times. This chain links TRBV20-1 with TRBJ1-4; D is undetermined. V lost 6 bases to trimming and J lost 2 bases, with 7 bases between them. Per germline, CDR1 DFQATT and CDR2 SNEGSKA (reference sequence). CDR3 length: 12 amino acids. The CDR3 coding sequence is TGCAGTGCCCCTTTTACTAATGAAAAACTGTTTTTT. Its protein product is CSAPFTNEKLFF.

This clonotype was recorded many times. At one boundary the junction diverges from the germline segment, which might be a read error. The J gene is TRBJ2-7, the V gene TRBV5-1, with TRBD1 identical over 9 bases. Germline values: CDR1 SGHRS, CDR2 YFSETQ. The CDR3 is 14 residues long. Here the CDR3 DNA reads TGTGCCAGCTCATCCGGGACAGGGAGCTACGAGCAGTACTTC. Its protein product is CASSSGTGSYEQYF. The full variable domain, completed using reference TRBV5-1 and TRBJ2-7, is KAGVTQTPRYLIKTRGQQVTLSCSPISGHRSVSWYQQTPGQGLQFLFEYFSETQRNKGNFPGRFSGRQFSNSRSEMNVSTLELGDSALYLCASSSGTGSYEQYFGPGTRLTVT.

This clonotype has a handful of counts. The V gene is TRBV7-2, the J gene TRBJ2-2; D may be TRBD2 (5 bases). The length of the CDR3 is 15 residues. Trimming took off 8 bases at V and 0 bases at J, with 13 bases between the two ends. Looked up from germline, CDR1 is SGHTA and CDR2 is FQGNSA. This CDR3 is CASAQFGANTGELFF. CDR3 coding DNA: TGTGCCAGCGCCCAGTTCGGGGCGAACACCGGGGAGCTGTTTTTT.

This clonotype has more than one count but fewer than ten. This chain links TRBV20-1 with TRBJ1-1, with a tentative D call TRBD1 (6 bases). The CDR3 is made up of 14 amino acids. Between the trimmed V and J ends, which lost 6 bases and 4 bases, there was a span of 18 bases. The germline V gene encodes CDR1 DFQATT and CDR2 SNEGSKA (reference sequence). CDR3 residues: CSALRQAGSTEAFF. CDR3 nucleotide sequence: TGCAGTGCCCTCCGACAGGCCGGGAGCACTGAAGCTTTCTTT.

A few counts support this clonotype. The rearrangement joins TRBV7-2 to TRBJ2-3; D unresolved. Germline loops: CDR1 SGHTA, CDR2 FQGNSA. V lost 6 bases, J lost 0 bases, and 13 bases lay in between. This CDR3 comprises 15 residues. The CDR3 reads CASSKGSTSTDTQYF. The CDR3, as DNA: TGTGCCAGCAGTAAGGGCTCTACTAGCACAGATACGCAGTATTTT. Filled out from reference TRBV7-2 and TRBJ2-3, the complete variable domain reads GAGVSQSPSNKVTEKGKDVELRCDPISGHTALYWYRQSLGQGLEFLIYFQGNSAPDKSGLPSDRFSAERTGGSVSTLTIQRTQQEDSAVYLCASSKGSTSTDTQYFGPGTRLTVL.

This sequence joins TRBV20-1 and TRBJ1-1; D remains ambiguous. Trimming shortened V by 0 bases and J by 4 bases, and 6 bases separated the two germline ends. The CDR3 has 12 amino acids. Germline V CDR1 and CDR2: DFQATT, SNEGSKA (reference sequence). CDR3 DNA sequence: TGCAGTGCTAGAGATCGGAGCACTGAAGCTTTCTTT. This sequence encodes CSARDRSTEAFF.

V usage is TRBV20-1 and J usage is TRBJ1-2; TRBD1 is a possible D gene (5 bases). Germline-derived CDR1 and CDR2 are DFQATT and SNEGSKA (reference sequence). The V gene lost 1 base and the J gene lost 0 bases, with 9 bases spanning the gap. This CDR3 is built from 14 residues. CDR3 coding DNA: TGCAGTGCTAGAGGGGACTCGACTAACTATGGCTACACCTTC. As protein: CSARGDSTNYGYTF.

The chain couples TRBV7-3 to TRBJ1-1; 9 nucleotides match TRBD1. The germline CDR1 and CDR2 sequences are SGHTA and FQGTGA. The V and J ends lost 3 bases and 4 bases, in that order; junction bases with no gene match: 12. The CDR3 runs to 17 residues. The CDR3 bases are TGTGCCAGCAGCTTCGAGGGACAGGGCACCGATGCCACTGAAGCTTTCTTT. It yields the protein CASSFEGQGTDATEAFF. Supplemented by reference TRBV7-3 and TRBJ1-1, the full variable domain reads GAGVSQTPSNKVTEKGKYVELRCDPISGHTALYWYRQSLGQGPEFLIYFQGTGAADDSGLPNDRFFAVRPEGSVSTLKIQRTERGDSAVYLCASSFEGQGTDATEAFFGQGTRLTVV.

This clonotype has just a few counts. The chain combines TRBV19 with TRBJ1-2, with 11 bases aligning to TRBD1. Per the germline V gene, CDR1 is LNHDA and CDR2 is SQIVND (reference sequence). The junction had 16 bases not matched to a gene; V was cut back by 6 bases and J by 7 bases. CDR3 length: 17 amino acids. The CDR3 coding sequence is TGTGCCAGTAGGAACACGGACAGGGGGCGATCTGGCTTTGGCTACACCTTC. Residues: CASRNTDRGRSGFGYTF.

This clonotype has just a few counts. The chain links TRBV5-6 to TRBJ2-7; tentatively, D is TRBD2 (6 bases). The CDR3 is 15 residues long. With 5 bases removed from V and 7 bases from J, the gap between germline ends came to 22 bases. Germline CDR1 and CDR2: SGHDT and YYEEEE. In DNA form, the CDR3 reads TGTGCCAGCAGTTTAACCGGGACTCCCTGGGAGGAGCAGTACGTC. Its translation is CASSLTGTPWEEQYV.

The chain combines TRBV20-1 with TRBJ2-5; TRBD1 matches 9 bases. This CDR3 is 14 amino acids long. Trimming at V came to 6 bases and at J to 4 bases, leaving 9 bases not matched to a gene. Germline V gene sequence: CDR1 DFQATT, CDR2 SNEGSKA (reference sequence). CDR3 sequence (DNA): TGCAGTGCCACCGGGACAGGGTTAGGAGAGACCCAGTACTTC. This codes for CSATGTGLGETQYF.

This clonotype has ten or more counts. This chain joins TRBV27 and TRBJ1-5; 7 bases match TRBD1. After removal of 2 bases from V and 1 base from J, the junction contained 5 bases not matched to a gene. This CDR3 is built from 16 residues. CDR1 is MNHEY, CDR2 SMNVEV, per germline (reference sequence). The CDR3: CASSLVGTASNQPQHF. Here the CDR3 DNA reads TGTGCCAGCAGTTTAGTTGGGACAGCCAGCAATCAGCCCCAGCATTTT.